This TCR beta chain was obtained from a study of blood T cell repertoires in COVID-19. The wider study: Whether acute or convalescent, the COVID-19 samples came from the United States, Italy and Spain. PBMCs, B-cell-depleted T cells, or T cells were the source of the cDNA or gDNA that made up the material.

Some clones are missing from TCRdb's copy, which holds only in-frame ones; the method was immunoSEQ multiplex PCR. The data show a few hundred thousand clones, with 85% seen just once and more than 6% held by the top ten. The germline gives CDR1 SGHDT, CDR2 YYEEEE. V gave up 2 bases and J gave up 0 bases, with 6 bases separating them. The CDR3 has 14 residues. The TCR was taken from a human donor in a cohort sampled during active COVID-19. V and J are TRBV5-6 and TRBJ1-3; D call uncertain. Sample: peripheral blood. The CDR3 coding sequence is TGTGCCAGCAGCTTACAGAGCTCTGGAAACACCATATATTTT. Its protein product is CASSLQSSGNTIYF.